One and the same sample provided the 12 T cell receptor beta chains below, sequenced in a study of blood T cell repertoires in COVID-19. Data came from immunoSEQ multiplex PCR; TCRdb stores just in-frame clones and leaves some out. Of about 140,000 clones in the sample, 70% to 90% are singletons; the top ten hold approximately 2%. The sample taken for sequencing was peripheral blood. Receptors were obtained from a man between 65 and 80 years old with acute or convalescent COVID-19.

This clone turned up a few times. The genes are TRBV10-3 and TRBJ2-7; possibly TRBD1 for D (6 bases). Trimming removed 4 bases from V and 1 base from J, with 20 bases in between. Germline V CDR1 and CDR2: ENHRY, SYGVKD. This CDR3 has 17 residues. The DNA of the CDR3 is TGTGCCATCAGTGTAGGGGGAACCGGGACAACTTCCTACGAGCAGTACTTC. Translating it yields CAISVGGTGTTSYEQYF.

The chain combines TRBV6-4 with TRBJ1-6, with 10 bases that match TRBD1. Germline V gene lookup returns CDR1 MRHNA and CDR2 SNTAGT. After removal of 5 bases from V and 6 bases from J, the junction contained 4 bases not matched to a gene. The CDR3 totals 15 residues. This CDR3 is CASSPRDRGNSPLHF. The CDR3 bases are TGTGCCAGCAGTCCCCGGGACAGGGGTAATTCACCCCTCCACTTT.

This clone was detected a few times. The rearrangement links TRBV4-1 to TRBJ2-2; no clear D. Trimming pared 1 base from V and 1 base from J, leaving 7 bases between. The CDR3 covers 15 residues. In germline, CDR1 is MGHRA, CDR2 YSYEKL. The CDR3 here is CASSQAHLNTGELFF. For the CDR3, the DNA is TGCGCCAGCAGCCAAGCCCATTTGAACACCGGGGAGCTGTTTTTT.

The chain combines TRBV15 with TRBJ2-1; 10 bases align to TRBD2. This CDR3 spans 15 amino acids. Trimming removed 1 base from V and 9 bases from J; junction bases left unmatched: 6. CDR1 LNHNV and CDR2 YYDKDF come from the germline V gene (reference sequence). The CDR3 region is CATSRVSGGPGEQFF. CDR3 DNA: TGTGCCACCAGCAGAGTTAGCGGGGGGCCCGGTGAGCAGTTCTTC.

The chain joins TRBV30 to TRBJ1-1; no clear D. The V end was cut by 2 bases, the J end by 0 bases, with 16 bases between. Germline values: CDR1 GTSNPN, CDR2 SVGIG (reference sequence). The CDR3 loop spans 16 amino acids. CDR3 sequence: CAWSPLGSLMNTEAFF. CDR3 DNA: TGTGCCTGGAGTCCCTTAGGGAGCCTGATGAACACTGAAGCTTTCTTT. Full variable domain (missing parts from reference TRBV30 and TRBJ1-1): SQTIHQWPATLVQPVGSPLSLECTVEGTSNPNLYWYRQAAGRGLQLLFYSVGIGQISSEVPQNLSASRPQDRQFILSSKKLLLSDSGFYLCAWSPLGSLMNTEAFFGQGTRLTVV.

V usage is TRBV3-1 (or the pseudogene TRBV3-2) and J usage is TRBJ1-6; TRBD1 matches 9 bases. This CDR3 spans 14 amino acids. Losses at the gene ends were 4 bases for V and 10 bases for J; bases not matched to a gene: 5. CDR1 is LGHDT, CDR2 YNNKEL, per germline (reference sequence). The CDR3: CASSRGTGQSPLHF. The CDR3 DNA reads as TGTGCCAGCAGCCGAGGGACAGGGCAATCACCCCTCCACTTT.

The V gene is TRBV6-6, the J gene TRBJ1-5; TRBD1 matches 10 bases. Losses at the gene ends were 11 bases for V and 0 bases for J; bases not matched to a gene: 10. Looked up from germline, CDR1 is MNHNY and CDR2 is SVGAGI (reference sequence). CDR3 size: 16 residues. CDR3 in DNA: TGTGCCGCTAAGGACAGGGGGGGGGATAGCAATCAGCCCCAGCATTTT. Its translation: CAAKDRGGDSNQPQHF.

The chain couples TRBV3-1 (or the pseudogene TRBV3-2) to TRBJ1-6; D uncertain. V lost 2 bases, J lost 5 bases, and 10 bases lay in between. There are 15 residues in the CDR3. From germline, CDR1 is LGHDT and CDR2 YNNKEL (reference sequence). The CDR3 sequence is CASSQRGSDNSPLHF. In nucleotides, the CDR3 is TGTGCCAGCAGCCAACGGGGATCCGATAATTCACCCCTCCACTTT.

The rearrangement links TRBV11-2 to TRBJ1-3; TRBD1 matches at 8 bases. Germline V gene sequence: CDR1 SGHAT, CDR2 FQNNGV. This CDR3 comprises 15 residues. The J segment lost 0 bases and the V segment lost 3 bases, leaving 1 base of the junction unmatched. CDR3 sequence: CASSLDRVSGNTIYF. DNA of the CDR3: TGTGCCAGCAGCTTGGACAGGGTCTCTGGAAACACCATATATTTT. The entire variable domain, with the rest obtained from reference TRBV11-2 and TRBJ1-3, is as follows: EAGVAQSPRYKIIEKRQSVAFWCNPISGHATLYWYQQILGQGPKLLIQFQNNGVVDDSQLPKDRFSAERLKGVDSTLKIQPAKLEDSAVYLCASSLDRVSGNTIYFGEGSWLTVV.

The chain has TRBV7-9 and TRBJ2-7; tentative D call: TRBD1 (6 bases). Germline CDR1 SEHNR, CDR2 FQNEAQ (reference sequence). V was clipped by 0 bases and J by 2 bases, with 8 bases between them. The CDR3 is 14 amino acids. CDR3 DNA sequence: TGTGCCAGCAGCTTAGCAACAGGGACCTACGAGCAGTACTTC. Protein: CASSLATGTYEQYF.

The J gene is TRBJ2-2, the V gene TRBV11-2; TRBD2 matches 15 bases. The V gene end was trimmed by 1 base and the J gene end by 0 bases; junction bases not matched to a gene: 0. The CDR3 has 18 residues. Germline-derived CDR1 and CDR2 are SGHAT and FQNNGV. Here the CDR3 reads CASSLGTSGGANTGELFF. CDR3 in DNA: TGTGCCAGCAGCTTAGGGACTAGCGGGGGGGCGAACACCGGGGAGCTGTTTTTT.

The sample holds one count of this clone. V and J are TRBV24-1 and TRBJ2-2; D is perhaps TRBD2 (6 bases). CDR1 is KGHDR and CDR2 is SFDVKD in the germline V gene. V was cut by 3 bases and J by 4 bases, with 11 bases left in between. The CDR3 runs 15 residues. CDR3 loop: CATSDAGGSTGELFF. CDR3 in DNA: TGTGCCACCAGTGATGCCGGGGGAAGCACCGGGGAGCTGTTTTTT.